The rows below give T cell receptor beta chains drawn from one sample of a study of shared clonotypes between healthy human individuals. Sequencing was performed with immunoSEQ multiplex PCR; in TCRdb, only in-frame clones are kept and a portion is missing. The repertoire holds roughly 1,500,000 clones, with approximately 98% as singletons. The source material was naive CD4+ T cells sorted from blood. The receptor source for this set is a young man in good health. The CDR3 runs from the conserved cysteine through the conserved F or W. A D gene is named only where the DNA matches it firmly. A clone size is listed for some rows: how often the clone was seen (once, few, many), or a class if it is expanded.

TRBD2	TRBJ2-7	TRBV28	NA	CASSSSPPAGYEQYF	TGTGCCAGCAGTTCCTCCCCTCCAGCGGGGTACGAGCAGTACTTC
NA	TRBJ2-7	TRBV28	NA	CASSFESPGEQYF	TGTGCCAGCAGTTTCGAGTCCCCGGGGGAGCAGTACTTC
NA	TRBJ1-2	TRBV7-9	NA	CASSPGGNGYTF	TGTGCCAGCAGCCCGGGGGGAAATGGCTACACCTTC
NA	TRBJ2-7	TRBV10-2	NA	CASSGFASSYEQYF	TGCGCCAGCTCCGGGTTTGCCAGCTCCTACGAGCAGTACTTC
NA	TRBJ2-2	TRBV9	NA	CASSVDSPNTGELFF	TGTGCCAGCAGCGTAGACTCGCCGAACACCGGGGAGCTGTTTTTT
TRBD1	TRBJ1-1	TRBV7-9	NA	CASSQYPDTGENTEAFF	TGTGCCAGCAGCCAGTACCCCGATACAGGGGAAAACACTGAAGCTTTCTTT
TRBD2	TRBJ2-1	TRBV4-2	NA	CASSHGTSGNLGNEQFF	TGTGCCAGCAGCCATGGGACTAGCGGGAATCTGGGCAATGAGCAGTTCTTC
TRBD1	TRBJ2-5	TRBV5-1	NA	CASTPVVTGGMETQYF	TGCGCCAGCACCCCGGTCGTGACAGGGGGCATGGAGACCCAGTACTTC
NA	TRBJ1-2	TRBV28	NA	CASSWSSYGYTF	TGTGCCAGCAGTTGGTCCTCCTATGGCTACACCTTC
NA	TRBJ2-7	TRBV18	NA	CASSPPDVYEQYF	TGTGCCAGCTCACCACCCGATGTCTACGAGCAGTACTTC
TRBD1	TRBJ2-5	TRBV2	NA	CASRRLRDSQETQYF	TGTGCCAGCAGACGACTCCGGGACAGCCAAGAGACCCAGTACTTC
TRBD2	TRBJ2-5	TRBV11-2	once	CASSRLAFIQETQYF	TGTGCCAGCAGCCGACTAGCTTTTATTCAAGAGACCCAGTACTTC
NA	TRBJ2-7	TRBV5-1	NA	CASRLPSKPGTYEQYF	TGCGCCAGCAGACTTCCGTCAAAACCGGGAACCTACGAGCAGTACTTC
TRBD1	TRBJ1-2	TRBV28	NA	CASSRTGSPYGYTF	TGTGCCAGCAGCAGGACAGGGAGTCCCTATGGCTACACCTTC